This T cell receptor beta chain came from a study of T cells after yellow fever vaccination. Study-wide results and limits: FACS-sorted repertoires might harbor abundant contaminating clonotypes from the bulk population.

TCRdb reprocessed the 5' RACE reads via MiXCR and lists one record per CDR3 protein. This sample has 150,000 to 200,000 distinct CDR3 sequences, with more than 5.5% found just once. V lost 2 bases and J lost 1, with 7 bases in between. Germline CDR1 is SGHNT and CDR2 is YYREEE (reference sequence). This CDR3 is built from 14 residues. This clonotype was counted at least ten times. The antigen is not known. The rearrangement uses TRBV5-4 and TRBJ2-1, with unresolved D. The sequenced sample was CD4+ T cells sorted from PBMCs, obtained about 5 days after the first yellow fever vaccination. The sequence was collected from a man between 18 and 35 years old who received the YFV17D yellow fever vaccine. CDR3: CASSLILSYNEQFF. The CDR3 DNA reads as TGTGCCAGCAGCTTAATCCTTTCCTACAATGAGCAGTTCTTC.